The rows below give T cell receptor beta chains drawn from one sample of a study of blood T cell repertoires in COVID-19. Assay: immunoSEQ multiplex PCR; the TCRdb copy retains only in-frame clones and omits some. Here the sample spans 45,000 to 70,000 clones, under 90% being singletons. The sequenced sample was peripheral blood. All receptors derive from a woman older than 75 with acute or convalescent COVID-19. Both conserved end residues are part of each CDR3. A D gene is named only where the DNA matches it firmly. Size is stated for part of the rows, as once, few or many counts, or as a class when the clone is expanded.

size	D	J	V	CDR3	DNA
NA	NA	TRBJ1-5	TRBV7-9	CASSLASGNQPQHF	TGTGCCAGCAGCTTAGCCTCAGGGAACCAGCCCCAGCATTTT
few	TRBD1	TRBJ2-7	TRBV5-6	CASSSRGQGGLIAYEQYF	TGTGCCAGCAGCTCCCGGGGACAGGGAGGGTTGATCGCCTACGAGCAGTACTTC
NA	NA	TRBJ2-7	TRBV7-8	CASSLQDGIYEQYF	TGTGCCAGCAGCTTACAAGACGGGATCTACGAGCAGTACTTC
NA	NA	TRBJ2-1	TRBV6-5	CASSRKGNNEQFF	TGTGCCAGCAGCCGAAAGGGGAACAATGAGCAGTTCTTC
NA	NA	TRBJ2-1	TRBV25-1	CASSELGVDEQFF	TGTGCCAGCAGTGAATTAGGGGTCGATGAGCAGTTCTTC
NA	TRBD1	TRBJ2-1	TRBV5-1	CASSLPTGGNEQFF	TGCGCCAGCAGCCTGCCGACAGGGGGCAATGAGCAGTTCTTC
NA	NA	TRBJ1-6	TRBV14	CASSYGIPNSPLHF	TGTGCCAGCAGCTACGGGATACCTAATTCACCCCTCCACTTT
NA	TRBD1	TRBJ1-5	TRBV5-1	CASSPDGQGNQPQHF	TGCGCCAGCAGCCCTGACGGACAGGGCAATCAGCCCCAGCATTTT
NA	NA	TRBJ1-5	TRBV20-1	CSASTGVGQPQHF	TGCAGTGCTAGTACAGGAGTCGGACAGCCCCAGCATTTT
NA	NA	TRBJ1-3	TRBV18	CASSPPGGAGNTIYF	TGTGCCAGCTCACCACCCGGGGGTGCTGGAAACACCATATATTTT
NA	NA	TRBJ2-5	TRBV6-5	CASGQFPGKETQYF	TGTGCCAGCGGACAGTTCCCCGGCAAAGAGACCCAGTACTTC
NA	NA	TRBJ1-2	TRBV12-5	CASGGRTYGYTF	TGTGCTAGTGGAGGACGGACATATGGCTACACCTTC
NA	TRBD1	TRBJ2-3	TRBV6-2/TRBV6-3	CASSYKLGDRASTDTQYF	TGTGCCAGCAGTTACAAACTCGGGGACAGGGCTAGCACAGATACGCAGTATTTT
NA	TRBD2	TRBJ2-3	TRBV5-1	CASSLNGASGGATSTQYF	TGCGCCAGCAGCTTGAACGGGGCTAGCGGGGGGGCGACGTCCACGCAGTATTTT
NA	TRBD1	TRBJ1-2	TRBV27	CASTPRQGPFNYGYTF	TGTGCCAGCACCCCCCGACAGGGTCCATTTAACTATGGCTACACCTTC
NA	NA	TRBJ1-5	TRBV13	CASSLGFHQPQHF	TGTGCCAGCAGCTTAGGCTTTCATCAGCCCCAGCATTTT
few	NA	TRBJ1-5	TRBV27	CASRGGQGNQPQHF	TGTGCCAGCCGGGGGGGCCAAGGAAATCAGCCCCAGCATTTT
NA	TRBD1	TRBJ1-2	TRBV5-4	CASSSSAVDRNYGYTF	TGTGCCAGCAGCTCATCCGCGGTGGACAGGAACTATGGCTACACCTTC
NA	TRBD1	TRBJ2-1	TRBV5-6	CASSFGTGGDNEQFF	TGTGCCAGCAGCTTCGGGACAGGAGGGGACAATGAGCAGTTCTTC
few	TRBD2	TRBJ2-7	TRBV4-1	CASSQDWLAGIYEQYF	TGCGCCAGCAGCCAAGACTGGCTAGCGGGGATCTACGAGCAGTACTTC
once	NA	TRBJ1-5	TRBV30	CAWSPFGGGQPQHF	TGTGCCTGGAGCCCATTTGGGGGCGGTCAGCCCCAGCATTTT
NA	TRBD1	TRBJ1-5	TRBV16	CASSQDRGDNQPQHF	TGTGCCAGCAGCCAGGACAGGGGGGACAATCAGCCCCAGCATTTT
NA	TRBD1	TRBJ1-1	TRBV5-1	CASSLTGTGSTEAFF	TGCGCCAGCAGCCTGACCGGGACAGGGTCCACTGAAGCTTTCTTT
NA	NA	TRBJ1-1	TRBV5-1	CASSLVAGSNTEAFF	TGCGCCAGCAGCTTGGTCGCGGGCTCGAACACTGAAGCTTTCTTT
NA	NA	TRBJ2-2	TRBV15	CATSRGGGGIAGELFF	TGTGCCACCAGCAGAGGTGGAGGGGGCATCGCCGGGGAGCTGTTTTTT
once	TRBD1	TRBJ1-5	TRBV6-1	CASSETIAGGARSNQPQHF	TGTGCCAGCAGTGAAACAATCGCAGGGGGCGCGAGAAGCAATCAGCCCCAGCATTTT
NA	TRBD2	TRBJ2-5	TRBV4-1	CASSPPLALAGGQKQETQYF	TGCGCCAGCAGCCCACCGCTTGCACTAGCGGGGGGCCAAAAACAAGAGACCCAGTACTTC
NA	NA	TRBJ1-6	TRBV11-2	CASSPQAGTYSPLHF	TGTGCCAGCAGCCCCCAGGCAGGGACTTATTCACCCCTCCACTTT
few	NA	TRBJ1-4	TRBV19	CASSSDRTSTNEKLFF	TGTGCCAGTAGTTCCGACAGAACCTCAACTAATGAAAAACTGTTTTTT
once	NA	TRBJ2-2	TRBV2	CASSIQGETTGELFF	TGTGCCAGCAGCATACAGGGAGAGACCACCGGGGAGCTGTTTTTT
NA	TRBD1	TRBJ1-6	TRBV27	CASRKGGTSSPLHF	TGTGCCAGCAGAAAAGGGGGCACTAGTTCACCCCTCCACTTT
NA	TRBD2	TRBJ2-7	TRBV3-1/TRBV3-2	CASSPLAGGLAYEQYF	TGTGCCAGCAGCCCTCTAGCGGGGGGGCTCGCGTACGAGCAGTACTTC
NA	NA	TRBJ1-5	TRBV20-1	CSAGERGNQPQHF	TGCAGTGCTGGTGAGAGGGGCAATCAGCCCCAGCATTTT
NA	TRBD1	TRBJ1-5	TRBV2	CASKTGTGGQPQHF	TGTGCCAGCAAAACCGGGACAGGGGGTCAGCCCCAGCATTTT
NA	TRBD1	TRBJ1-1	TRBV29-1	CSVLGQLNTEAFF	TGCAGCGTACTGGGACAGCTGAACACTGAAGCTTTCTTT
NA	NA	TRBJ2-7	TRBV5-1	CASSRVPSYEQYF	TGCGCCAGCAGCCGGGTTCCCTCCTACGAGCAGTACTTC
NA	NA	TRBJ1-1	TRBV7-2	CASSFSGHANTEAFF	TGTGCCAGCAGCTTCTCGGGACACGCGAACACTGAAGCTTTCTTT
NA	NA	TRBJ1-2	TRBV15	CATSRDRGTSNYGYTF	TGTGCCACCAGCAGAGATAGAGGGACATCTAACTATGGCTACACCTTC
medium-sized	NA	TRBJ1-1	TRBV6-5	CASSTSETEAFF	TGTGCCAGCAGTACCTCGGAGACTGAAGCTTTCTTT
NA	NA	TRBJ1-5	TRBV25-1	CASEQTGLNQPQHF	TGTGCCAGCGAGCAGACAGGCCTGAATCAGCCCCAGCATTTT
NA	NA	TRBJ1-5	TRBV19	CASALERGGKPQHF	TGTGCCAGCGCCTTAGAGAGGGGAGGGAAGCCCCAGCATTTT
NA	TRBD1	TRBJ2-7	TRBV30	CAWSAGQGFYEQYF	TGTGCCTGGAGTGCCGGACAGGGGTTCTACGAGCAGTACTTC
NA	TRBD1	TRBJ1-6	TRBV3-1/TRBV3-2	CASRGQGFRSPLHF	TGTGCCAGTAGGGGACAGGGGTTTCGTTCACCCCTCCACTTT
few	TRBD1	TRBJ1-6	TRBV2	CASSEGQGDSPLHF	TGTGCCAGCAGTGAAGGACAGGGAGATTCACCCCTCCACTTT
once	NA	TRBJ2-2	TRBV7-9	CASSLRGTGELFF	TGTGCCAGCAGCTTACGGGGGACCGGGGAGCTGTTTTTT
NA	TRBD1	TRBJ1-1	TRBV25-1	CASSEWRDSSEAFF	TGTGCCAGCAGTGAATGGAGGGACAGCTCTGAAGCTTTCTTT
once	TRBD1	TRBJ1-2	TRBV4-2	CASKGLLGRTGEEGYTF	TGTGCCAGCAAGGGTTTGCTTGGGAGGACAGGGGAGGAGGGCTACACCTTC
once	TRBD1	TRBJ1-4	TRBV2	CASRSGTVLNEKLFF	TGTGCCAGCAGATCCGGGACAGTCCTTAATGAAAAACTGTTTTTT
NA	TRBD1	TRBJ2-1	TRBV7-6	CASSGAQGAEQFF	TGTGCCAGCAGCGGAGCTCAGGGGGCTGAGCAGTTCTTC
NA	NA	TRBJ1-2	TRBV7-2	CASSPGAGAYGYTF	TGTGCCAGCAGCCCTGGGGCAGGGGCCTATGGCTACACCTTC
once	NA	TRBJ2-6	TRBV6-2/TRBV6-3	CASSYQRPLEDVLTF	TGTGCCAGCAGTTATCAGCGGCCCCTTGAGGACGTCCTGACTTTC
NA	NA	TRBJ2-1	TRBV29-1	CSVGSGNNEQFF	TGCAGCGTTGGGTCAGGGAACAATGAGCAGTTCTTC
NA	NA	TRBJ2-3	TRBV14	CASSQDKRRDTQYF	TGTGCCAGCAGCCAAGATAAAAGGCGGGATACGCAGTATTTT
NA	TRBD1	TRBJ1-6	TRBV5-5	CASSHLTGGSPLHF	TGTGCCAGCAGCCACTTGACAGGGGGTTCACCCCTCCACTTT
NA	TRBD2	TRBJ2-1	TRBV7-9	CASSQGLASHNEQFF	TGTGCCAGCAGCCAGGGACTAGCGTCACACAATGAGCAGTTCTTC
NA	NA	TRBJ1-1	TRBV5-6	CASSRNTEAFF	TGTGCCAGCAGCCGGAACACTGAAGCTTTCTTT
NA	NA	TRBJ1-2	TRBV20-1	CSARDQRGYTF	TGCAGTGCTAGAGATCAGCGTGGCTACACCTTC
NA	NA	TRBJ1-2	TRBV6-6	CASSYLDSSHGYTF	TGTGCCAGCAGTTACCTGGACAGTAGTCATGGCTACACCTTC
NA	NA	TRBJ1-1	TRBV5-4	CASSSAGVLSTEAFF	TGTGCCAGCAGCTCCGCAGGGGTATTGAGCACTGAAGCTTTCTTT
NA	TRBD1	TRBJ1-4	TRBV7-9	CASSQWGQAFATNEKLFF	TGTGCCAGCAGCCAATGGGGACAGGCGTTTGCAACTAATGAAAAACTGTTTTTT